This T cell receptor beta chain was observed in a study of shared clonotypes between healthy human individuals. Findings and caveats of the study: Sampling involved blood alone; tissue repertoires likely differ.

Clones were read by immunoSEQ multiplex PCR, and TCRdb kept only the in-frame ones, dropping some. Counted here are a few million clones, over 85% occurring once; the ten biggest clones make up over 0.12%. About this clone itself: Its matching antigen is unknown.

The CDR3 contains 11 residues. V lost 4 bases and J lost 11, with 12 bases in between. Germline V CDR1 and CDR2: GTSNPN, SVGIG (reference sequence). The chain is built from TRBV30 and TRBJ1-3, with unresolved D. The receptor was isolated from a man aged 18 to 29 in good health. Sequenced: naive CD4+ T cells sorted from blood. Subset defined: CD45RA+ positively selected. CDR3 protein: CAWNLEGAIYF. The CDR3 bases are TGTGCCTGGAATTTGGAGGGTGCCATATATTTT. The whole variable domain, remainder taken from reference TRBV30 and TRBJ1-3, is SQTIHQWPATLVQPVGSPLSLECTVEGTSNPNLYWYRQAAGRGLQLLFYSVGIGQISSEVPQNLSASRPQDRQFILSSKKLLLSDSGFYLCAWNLEGAIYFGEGSWLTVV.